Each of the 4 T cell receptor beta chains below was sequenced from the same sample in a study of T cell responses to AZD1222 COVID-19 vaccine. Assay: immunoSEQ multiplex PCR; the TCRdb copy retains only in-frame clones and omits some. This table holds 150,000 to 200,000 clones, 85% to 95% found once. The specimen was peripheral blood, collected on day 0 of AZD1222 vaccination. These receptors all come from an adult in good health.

DNA of the CDR3: TGTGCCGGACGACCGGCTGGGGAGACCCAGTACTTC. It specifies CAGRPAGETQYF. This chain links TRBV30 with TRBJ2-5, with D hard to call. Germline V gene sequence: CDR1 GTSNPN, CDR2 SVGIG (reference sequence). The CDR3 spans 12 residues. The V gene lost 8 bases and the J gene lost 5 bases, with 15 bases spanning the gap.

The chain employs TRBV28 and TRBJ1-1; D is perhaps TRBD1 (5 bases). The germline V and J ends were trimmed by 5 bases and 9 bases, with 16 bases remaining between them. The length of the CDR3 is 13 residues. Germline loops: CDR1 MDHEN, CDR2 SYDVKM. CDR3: CASSPWGRNKAFF. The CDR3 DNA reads TGTGCCAGCAGTCCGTGGGGACGGAATAAAGCTTTCTTT.

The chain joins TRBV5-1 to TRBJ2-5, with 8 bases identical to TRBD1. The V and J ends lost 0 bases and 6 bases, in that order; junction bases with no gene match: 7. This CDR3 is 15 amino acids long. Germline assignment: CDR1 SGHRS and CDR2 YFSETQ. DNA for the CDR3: TGCGCCAGCAGCTTGGCGGCAGGGGGCGGGCAGACCCAGTACTTC. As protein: CASSLAAGGGQTQYF.

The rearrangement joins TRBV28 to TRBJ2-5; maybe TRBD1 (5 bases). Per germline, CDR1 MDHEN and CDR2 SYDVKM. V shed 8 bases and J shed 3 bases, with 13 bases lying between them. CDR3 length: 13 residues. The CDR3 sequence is CASGHSREETQYF. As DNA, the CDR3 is TGTGCCAGCGGACACTCCCGGGAAGAGACCCAGTACTTC. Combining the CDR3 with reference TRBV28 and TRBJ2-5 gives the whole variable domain DVKVTQSSRYLVKRTGEKVFLECVQDMDHENMFWYRQDPGLGLRLIYFSYDVKMKEKGDIPEGYSVSREKKERFSLILESASTNQTSMYLCASGHSREETQYFGPGTRLLVL.